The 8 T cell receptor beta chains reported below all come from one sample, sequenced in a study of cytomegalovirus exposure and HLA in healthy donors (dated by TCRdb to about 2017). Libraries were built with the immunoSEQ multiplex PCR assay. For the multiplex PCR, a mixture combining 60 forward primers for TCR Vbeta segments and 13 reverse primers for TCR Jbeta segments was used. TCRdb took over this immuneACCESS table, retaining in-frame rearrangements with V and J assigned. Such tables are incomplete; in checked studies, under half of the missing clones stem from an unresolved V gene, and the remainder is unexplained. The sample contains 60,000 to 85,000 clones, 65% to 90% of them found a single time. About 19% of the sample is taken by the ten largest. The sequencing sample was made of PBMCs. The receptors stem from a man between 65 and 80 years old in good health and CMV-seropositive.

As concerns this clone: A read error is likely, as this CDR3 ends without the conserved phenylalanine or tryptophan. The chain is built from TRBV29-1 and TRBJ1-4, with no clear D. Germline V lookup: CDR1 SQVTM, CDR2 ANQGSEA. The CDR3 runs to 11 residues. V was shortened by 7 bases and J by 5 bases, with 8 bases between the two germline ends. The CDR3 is CSAFLNEKLFV. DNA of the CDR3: TGCAGCGCCTTTTTGAATGAAAAACTGTTTGTT.

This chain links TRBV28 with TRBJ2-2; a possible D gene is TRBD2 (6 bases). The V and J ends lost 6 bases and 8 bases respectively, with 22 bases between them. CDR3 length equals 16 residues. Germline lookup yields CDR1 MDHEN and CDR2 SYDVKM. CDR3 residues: CASSPGTFQGSGELFF. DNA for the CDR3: TGTGCCAGCAGCCCCGGGACTTTCCAAGGAAGTGGGGAGCTGTTTTTT. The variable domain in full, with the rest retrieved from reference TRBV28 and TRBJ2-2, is DVKVTQSSRYLVKRTGEKVFLECVQDMDHENMFWYRQDPGLGLRLIYFSYDVKMKEKGDIPEGYSVSREKKERFSLILESASTNQTSMYLCASSPGTFQGSGELFFGEGSRLTVL.

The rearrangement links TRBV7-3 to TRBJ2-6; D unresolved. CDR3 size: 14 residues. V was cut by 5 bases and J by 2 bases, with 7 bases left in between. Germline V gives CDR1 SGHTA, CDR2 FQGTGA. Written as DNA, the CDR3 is TGTGCCAGCAGCCCCTCCGCTGGGGCCAACGTCCTGACTTTC. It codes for CASSPSAGANVLTF. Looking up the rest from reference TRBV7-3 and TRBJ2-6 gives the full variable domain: GAGVSQTPSNKVTEKGKYVELRCDPISGHTALYWYRQSLGQGPEFLIYFQGTGAADDSGLPNDRFFAVRPEGSVSTLKIQRTERGDSAVYLCASSPSAGANVLTFGAGSRLTVL.

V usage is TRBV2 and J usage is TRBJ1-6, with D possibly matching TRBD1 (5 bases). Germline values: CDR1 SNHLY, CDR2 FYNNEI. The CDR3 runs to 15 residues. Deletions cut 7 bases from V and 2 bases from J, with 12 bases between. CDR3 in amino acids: CASNPGLAYNSPLHF. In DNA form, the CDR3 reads TGTGCCAGCAACCCAGGGCTGGCCTATAATTCACCCCTCCACTTT. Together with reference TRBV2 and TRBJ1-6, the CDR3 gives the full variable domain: EPEVTQTPSHQVTQMGQEVILRCVPISNHLYFYWYRQILGQKVEFLVSFYNNEISEKSEIFDDQFSVERPDGSNFTLKIRSTKLEDSAMYFCASNPGLAYNSPLHFGNGTRLTVT.

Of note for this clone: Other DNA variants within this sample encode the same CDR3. The CDR3 bases are TGTGCCAGCTCACCGGACATGAACACTGAAGCTTTCTTT. Its protein product is CASSPDMNTEAFF. This rearrangement joins TRBV18 to TRBJ1-1; the D gene is possibly TRBD1 (5 bases). CDR3 length: 13 amino acids. Germline V CDR1 and CDR2: KGHSH, LQKENI. Trimming removed 3 bases at V and 0 bases at J, with 5 bases between.

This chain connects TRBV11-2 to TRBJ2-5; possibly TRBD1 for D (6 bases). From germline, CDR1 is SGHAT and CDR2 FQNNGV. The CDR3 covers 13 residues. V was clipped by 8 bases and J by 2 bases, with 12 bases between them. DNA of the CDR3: TGTGCCAGCGCTCGAGGGACACAAGAGACCCAGTACTTC. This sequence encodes CASARGTQETQYF.

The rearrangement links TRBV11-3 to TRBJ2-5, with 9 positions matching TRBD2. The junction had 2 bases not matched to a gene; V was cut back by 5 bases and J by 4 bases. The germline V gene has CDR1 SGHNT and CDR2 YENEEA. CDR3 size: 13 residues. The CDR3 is CASSKLAGETQYF. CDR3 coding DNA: TGTGCCAGCAGCAAACTAGCGGGAGAGACCCAGTACTTC.

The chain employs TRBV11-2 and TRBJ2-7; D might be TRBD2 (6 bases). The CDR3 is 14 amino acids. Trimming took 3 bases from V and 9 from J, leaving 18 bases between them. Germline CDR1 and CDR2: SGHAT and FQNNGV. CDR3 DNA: TGTGCCAGCAGCTTGGAGGGCGCGGTAGCTGGGCAGTACTTC. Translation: CASSLEGAVAGQYF.